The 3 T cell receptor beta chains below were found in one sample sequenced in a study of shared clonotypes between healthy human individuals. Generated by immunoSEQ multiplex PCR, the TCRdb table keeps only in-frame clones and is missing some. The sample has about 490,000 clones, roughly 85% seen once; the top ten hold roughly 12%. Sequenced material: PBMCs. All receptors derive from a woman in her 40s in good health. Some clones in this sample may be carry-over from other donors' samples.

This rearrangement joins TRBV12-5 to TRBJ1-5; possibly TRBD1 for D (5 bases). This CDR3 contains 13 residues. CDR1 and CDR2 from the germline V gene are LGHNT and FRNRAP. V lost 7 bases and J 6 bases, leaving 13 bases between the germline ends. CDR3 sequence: CASDEGKGQPQHF. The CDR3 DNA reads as TGTGCTAGTGACGAGGGGAAGGGTCAGCCCCAGCATTTT.

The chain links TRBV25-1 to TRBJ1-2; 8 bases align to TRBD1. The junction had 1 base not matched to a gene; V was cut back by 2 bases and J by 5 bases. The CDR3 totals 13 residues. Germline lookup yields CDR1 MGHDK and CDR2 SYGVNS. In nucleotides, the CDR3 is TGTGCCAGCAGTGAAACAGGGGGATATGGCTACACCTTC. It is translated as CASSETGGYGYTF.

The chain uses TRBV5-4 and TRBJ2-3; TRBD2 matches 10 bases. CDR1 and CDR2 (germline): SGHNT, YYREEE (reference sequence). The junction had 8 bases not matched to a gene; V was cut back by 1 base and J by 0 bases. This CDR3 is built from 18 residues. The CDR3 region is CASSLSRTSGPSTDTQYF. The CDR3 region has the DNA TGTGCCAGCAGCTTGTCCCGGACTAGCGGACCCAGCACAGATACGCAGTATTTT.